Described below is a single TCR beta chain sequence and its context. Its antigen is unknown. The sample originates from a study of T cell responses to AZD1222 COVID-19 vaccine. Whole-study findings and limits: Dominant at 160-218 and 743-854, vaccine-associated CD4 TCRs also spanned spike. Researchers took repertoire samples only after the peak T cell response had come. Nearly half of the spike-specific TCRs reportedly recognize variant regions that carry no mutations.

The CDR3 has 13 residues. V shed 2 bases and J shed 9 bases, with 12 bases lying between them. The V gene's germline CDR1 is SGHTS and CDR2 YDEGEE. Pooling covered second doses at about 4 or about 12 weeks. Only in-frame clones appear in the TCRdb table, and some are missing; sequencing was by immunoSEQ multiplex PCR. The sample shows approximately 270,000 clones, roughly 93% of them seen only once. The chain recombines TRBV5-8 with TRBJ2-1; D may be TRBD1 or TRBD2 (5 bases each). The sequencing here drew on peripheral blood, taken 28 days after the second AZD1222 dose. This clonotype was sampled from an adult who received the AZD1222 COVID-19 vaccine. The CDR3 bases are TGTGCCAGCAGCTTATATGGGGGTGGTGAGCAGTTCTTC. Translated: CASSLYGGGEQFF. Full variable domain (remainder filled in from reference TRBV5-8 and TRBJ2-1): EAGVTQSPTHLIKTRGQQATLRCSPISGHTSVYWYQQALGLGLQFLLWYDEGEERNRGNFPPRFSGRQFPNYSSELNVNALELEDSALYLCASSLYGGGEQFFGPGTRLTVL.